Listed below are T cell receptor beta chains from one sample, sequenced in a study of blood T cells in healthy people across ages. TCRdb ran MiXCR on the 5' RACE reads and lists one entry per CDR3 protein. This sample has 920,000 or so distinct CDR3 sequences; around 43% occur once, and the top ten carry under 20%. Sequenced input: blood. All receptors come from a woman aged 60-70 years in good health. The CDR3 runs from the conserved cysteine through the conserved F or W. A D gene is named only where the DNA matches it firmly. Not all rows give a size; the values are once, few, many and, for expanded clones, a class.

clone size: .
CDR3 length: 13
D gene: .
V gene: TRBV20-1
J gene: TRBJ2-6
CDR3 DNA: TGCAGTGCTGAGAGCCCTGGGGCCAACGTCCTGACTTTC
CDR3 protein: CSAESPGANVLTF

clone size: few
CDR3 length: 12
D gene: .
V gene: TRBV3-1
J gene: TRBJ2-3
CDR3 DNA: TGTGCCACCACGGGGGGACACGATACGCAGTATTTT
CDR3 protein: CATTGGHDTQYF

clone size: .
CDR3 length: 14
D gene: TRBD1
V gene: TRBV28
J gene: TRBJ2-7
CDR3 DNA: TGTGCCAGCATACAGGGGGTTGTATACTACGAGCAGTACTTC
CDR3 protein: CASIQGVVYYEQYF

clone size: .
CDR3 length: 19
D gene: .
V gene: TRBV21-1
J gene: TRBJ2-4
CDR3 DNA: TGTGCCAGCAACAAATTTACTAGCGGGAGTTCGGTCCCCTCCTATGAGCAGTACTTC
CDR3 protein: CASNKFTSGSSVPSYEQYF

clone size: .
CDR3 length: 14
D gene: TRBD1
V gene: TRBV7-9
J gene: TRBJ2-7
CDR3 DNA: TGTGCCAGCAGTCTTACAGGGGATCTGAACGAGCAGTACTTC
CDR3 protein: CASSLTGDLNEQYF

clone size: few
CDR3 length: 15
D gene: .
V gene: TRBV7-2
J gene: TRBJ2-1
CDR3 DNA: TGTGCCAGCAGCTTTATGGGTGGGGCCTACAATGAGCAGTTCTTC
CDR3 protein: CASSFMGGAYNEQFF

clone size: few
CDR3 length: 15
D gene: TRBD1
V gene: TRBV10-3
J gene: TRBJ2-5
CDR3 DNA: TGTGCCATCAAACCGTCAGAGGGGGCTAAAGAGACCCAGTACTTC
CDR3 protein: CAIKPSEGAKETQYF

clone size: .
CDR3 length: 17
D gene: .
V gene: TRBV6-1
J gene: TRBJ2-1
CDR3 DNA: TGTGCCAGCAGTGCCGTTTGGGGGCGGGAGTCCTACAATGAGCAGTTCTTC
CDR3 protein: CASSAVWGRESYNEQFF

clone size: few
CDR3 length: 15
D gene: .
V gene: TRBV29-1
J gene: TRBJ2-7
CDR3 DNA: TGCAGCGTTGTCTGGCAGGGAGGCTTATCGGACGAGCAGTACTTC
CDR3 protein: CSVVWQGGLSDEQYF

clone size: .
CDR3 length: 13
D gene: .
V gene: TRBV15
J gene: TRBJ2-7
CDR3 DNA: TGTGCCACCGGCGTGGGACAAGCCTACGAGCAGTACTTC
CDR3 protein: CATGVGQAYEQYF

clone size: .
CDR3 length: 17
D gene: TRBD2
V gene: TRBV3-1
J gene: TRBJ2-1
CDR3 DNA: TGTGCCAGCAGCCAAGATTGGAGGAGCGGGGGAACAGGGGAGCAGTTCTTC
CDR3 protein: CASSQDWRSGGTGEQFF

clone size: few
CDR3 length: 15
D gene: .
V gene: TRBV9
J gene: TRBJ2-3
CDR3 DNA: TGTGCCAGCAGCGTAGACGGCGGGAGCACAGATACGCAGTATTTT
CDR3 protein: CASSVDGGSTDTQYF

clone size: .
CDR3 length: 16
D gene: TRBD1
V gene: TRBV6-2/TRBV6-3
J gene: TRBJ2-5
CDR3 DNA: TGTGCCAGCAGCCCCGGCTGGGGGACAGGAGCAGAGACCCAGTACTTC
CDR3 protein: CASSPGWGTGAETQYF

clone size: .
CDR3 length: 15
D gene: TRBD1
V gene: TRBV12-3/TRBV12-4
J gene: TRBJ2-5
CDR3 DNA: TGTGCCAGCAGTCCTACCCGACAGGGCCGGGAGACCCAGTACTTC
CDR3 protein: CASSPTRQGRETQYF

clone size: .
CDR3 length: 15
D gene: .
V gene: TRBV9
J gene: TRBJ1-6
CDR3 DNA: TGTGCCAGCAGCGTTTCCGGGGTCTATAATTCACCCCTCCACTTT
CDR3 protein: CASSVSGVYNSPLHF

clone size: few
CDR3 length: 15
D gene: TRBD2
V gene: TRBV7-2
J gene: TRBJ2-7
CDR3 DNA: TGTGCCAGCAGCGGAGGGGGGACTAGCATCTACGAGCAGTACTTC
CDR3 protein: CASSGGGTSIYEQYF

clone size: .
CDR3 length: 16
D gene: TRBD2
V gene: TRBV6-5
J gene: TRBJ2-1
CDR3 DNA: TGTGTCAGCAGTTACGGCCTAGCGGGAGGCTACAATGAGCAGTTCTTC
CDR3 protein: CVSSYGLAGGYNEQFF

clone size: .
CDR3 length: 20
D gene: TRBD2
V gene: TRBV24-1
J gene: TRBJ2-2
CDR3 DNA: TGTGCCACCAGTGATTTAAGTCGACTAGCGGGAGGTGTGAACACCGGGGAGCTGTTTTTT
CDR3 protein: CATSDLSRLAGGVNTGELFF

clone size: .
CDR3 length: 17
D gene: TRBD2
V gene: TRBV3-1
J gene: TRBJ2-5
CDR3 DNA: TGTGCCAGCAGCCACGGGCTCGGGGGGGGTTGGCAAGAGACCCAGTACTTC
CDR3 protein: CASSHGLGGGWQETQYF

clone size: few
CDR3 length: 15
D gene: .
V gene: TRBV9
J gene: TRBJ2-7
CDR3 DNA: TGTGCCAGCAGCGTCGGAGTGACCACCCTCCACGAGCAGTACTTC
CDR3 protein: CASSVGVTTLHEQYF

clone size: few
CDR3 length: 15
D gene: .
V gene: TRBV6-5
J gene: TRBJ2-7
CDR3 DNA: TGTGCCAGCAGCCCCGGCCCAGGCGGGGCCTACGAGCAGTACTTC
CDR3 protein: CASSPGPGGAYEQYF

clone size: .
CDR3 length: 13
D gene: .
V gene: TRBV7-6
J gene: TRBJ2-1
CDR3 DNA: TGTGCCAGCAGCTCCAGCGACTACAATGAGCAGTTCTTC
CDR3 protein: CASSSSDYNEQFF